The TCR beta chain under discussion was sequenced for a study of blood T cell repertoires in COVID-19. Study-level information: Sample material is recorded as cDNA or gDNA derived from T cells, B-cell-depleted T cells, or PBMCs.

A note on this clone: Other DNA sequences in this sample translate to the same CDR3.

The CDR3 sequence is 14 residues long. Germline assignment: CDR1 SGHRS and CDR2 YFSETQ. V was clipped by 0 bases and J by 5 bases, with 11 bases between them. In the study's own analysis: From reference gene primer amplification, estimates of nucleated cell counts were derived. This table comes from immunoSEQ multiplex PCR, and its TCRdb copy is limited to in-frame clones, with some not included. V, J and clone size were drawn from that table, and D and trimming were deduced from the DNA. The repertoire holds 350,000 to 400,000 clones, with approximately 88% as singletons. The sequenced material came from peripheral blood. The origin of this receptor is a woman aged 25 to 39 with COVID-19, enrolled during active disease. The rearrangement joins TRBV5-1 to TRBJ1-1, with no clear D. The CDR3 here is CASSLGPGGTEAFF. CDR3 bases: TGCGCCAGCAGCTTGGGGCCGGGTGGAACTGAAGCTTTCTTT.